Below, one T cell receptor (beta chain) is given with its context. The antigen is unknown. Trimming left V 7 bases short and J 8 bases short, with 15 bases between. CDR3 length: 14 residues. CDR1 and CDR2 (germline): MDHEN, SYDVKM. TCRdb's table, derived via immunoSEQ multiplex PCR, lists solely in-frame clones and lacks some. This table holds about 960,000 clones, 70% to 85% found once. CD45RA-negative memory and CD45RA+ naive subsets were split from the CD4+ cells. The sample originates from a study of shared clonotypes between healthy human individuals. General observations from the study: Generation probabilities were higher for clonotypes shared across all four sorted-subset donors than for unshared ones. The study found roughly 5.3% of naive CD4 clonotypes shared across a handful of donors.

The specimen was memory CD4+ T cells sorted from blood. Subset reported: CD45RA-negative fraction. The genes are TRBV28 and TRBJ1-6; unclear D gene. The origin of this receptor is a young man in good health. The CDR3 spells CASTEVTAYSPLHF. DNA of the CDR3: TGTGCCAGCACGGAAGTCACCGCCTATTCACCCCTCCACTTT.